The next 9 T cell receptor beta chains were all read from a single sample in a study of a mutant IDH1 vaccine in newly diagnosed glioma. Time point reported: week 23, last vaccination. Topical imiquimod was applied with each vaccine dose, which held 300 ug of mutant IDH1 20-mer peptide. Assay used: immunoSEQ multiplex PCR; TCRdb lists only in-frame clones, some missing. The table lists roughly 30,000 clones, roughly 90% of them singletons. These TCRs are of unknown antigen specificity. The starting material was PBMCs, obtained from a glioma patient whose treatment included an IDH1 peptide vaccine. The source of these receptors is a man aged 35 to 55 with glioma.

V and J are TRBV5-5 and TRBJ2-5; D ambiguous. The V end lost 1 base, the J end lost 4 bases, and 11 bases lay between the germline ends. Looked up from germline, CDR1 is SGHKS and CDR2 is YYEKEE (reference sequence). CDR3 length equals 14 residues. CDR3 protein: CASSLSSFRETQYF. CDR3 DNA: TGTGCCAGCAGCTTGTCTTCTTTTCGAGAGACCCAGTACTTC.

The V gene is TRBV6-5, the J gene TRBJ2-6; D may be TRBD2 (5 bases). CDR1 is MNHEY and CDR2 is SVGAGI in the germline V gene. Deletions cut 5 bases from V and 2 bases from J, with 10 bases between. The length of the CDR3 is 15 residues. CDR3 residues: CASSAGEPGANVLTF. Written as DNA, the CDR3 is TGTGCCAGCAGTGCCGGGGAACCTGGGGCCAACGTCCTGACTTTC.

The chain has TRBV5-1 and TRBJ1-2; D is uncertain. Germline CDR1 is SGHRS and CDR2 is YFSETQ. Deletions cut 7 bases from V and 7 bases from J, with 17 bases between. This CDR3 region has 13 residues. CDR3: CASSGEGNIGYTF. CDR3 in DNA: TGCGCCAGCTCCGGGGAAGGGAATATTGGCTACACCTTC.

The chain combines TRBV5-1 with TRBJ1-1; 8 bases are shared with TRBD1. This CDR3 is 15 amino acids long. The germline V gene encodes CDR1 SGHRS and CDR2 YFSETQ. V lost 4 bases, J lost 1 base, and 6 bases stayed unmatched. The CDR3, as DNA: TGCGCCAGCAGCCTATTGGACAGGGAGAACACTGAAGCTTTCTTT. Residues: CASSLLDRENTEAFF.

The chain joins TRBV18 to TRBJ1-2; TRBD1 matches 9 bases. The V and J ends lost 2 bases and 6 bases, in that order; junction bases with no gene match: 7. CDR1 is KGHSH and CDR2 is LQKENI in the germline V gene. This CDR3 has 15 amino acids. This CDR3 reads CASSPSGDRGDGYTF. In nucleotides, the CDR3 is TGTGCCAGCTCACCATCAGGTGACAGGGGGGATGGCTACACCTTC.

The chain carries TRBV29-1 and TRBJ1-4; D gene ambiguous. V dropped 7 bases and J dropped 0 bases, with 12 bases sitting between them. There are 14 residues in the CDR3. Germline V CDR1 and CDR2: SQVTM, ANQGSEA. Here the CDR3 DNA reads TGCAGCGCCGGGCGGCTATCAACTAATGAAAAACTGTTTTTT. Encoded protein: CSAGRLSTNEKLFF.

The rearrangement links TRBV5-1 to TRBJ2-5; unclear D gene. The end of the DNA fits TRBJ2-7 better, so the J call may be wrong. Germline values: CDR1 SGHRS, CDR2 YFSETQ. This CDR3 has 11 amino acids. CDR3 region: CASSFYYEQYF. The CDR3, as DNA: TGCGCCAGCAGCTTCTACTACGAGCAGTACTTC.

V gene TRBV6-5 combines with J gene TRBJ2-7, with D tentatively TRBD1 (6 bases). The CDR3 covers 14 residues. V shed 2 bases and J shed 1 base, with 9 bases lying between them. The germline V gene has CDR1 MNHEY and CDR2 SVGAGI. The CDR3 loop reads CASSYDTGSYEQYF. For the CDR3, the DNA is TGTGCCAGCAGTTACGACACAGGGTCCTACGAGCAGTACTTC.

The chain recombines TRBV4-3 with TRBJ2-7; D not certain. Trimming cost V 0 bases and J 1 base, with 10 bases left between them. This CDR3 is 15 amino acids long. From germline, CDR1 is LGHNA and CDR2 YSLEER. The CDR3 region is CASSQDRVASYEQYF. DNA for the CDR3: TGCGCCAGCAGCCAAGATCGGGTAGCTTCCTACGAGCAGTACTTC.